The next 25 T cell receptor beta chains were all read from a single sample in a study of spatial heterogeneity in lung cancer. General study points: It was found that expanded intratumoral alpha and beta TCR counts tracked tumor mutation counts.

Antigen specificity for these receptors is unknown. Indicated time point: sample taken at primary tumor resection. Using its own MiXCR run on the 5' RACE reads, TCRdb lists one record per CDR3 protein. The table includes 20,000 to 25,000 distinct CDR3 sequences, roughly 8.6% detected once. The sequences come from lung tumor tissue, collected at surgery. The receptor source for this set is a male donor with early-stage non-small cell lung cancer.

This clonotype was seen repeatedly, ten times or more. CDR3 DNA: TGTGCCAGCAGTTCTACACAGGGCGGCGAGCAGTACTTC. This codes for CASSSTQGGEQYF. This rearrangement joins TRBV27 to TRBJ2-7; D may be TRBD1 (6 bases). Trimming pared 4 bases from V and 6 bases from J, leaving 13 bases between. The length of the CDR3 is 13 residues. Germline-derived CDR1 and CDR2 are MNHEY and SMNVEV (reference sequence).

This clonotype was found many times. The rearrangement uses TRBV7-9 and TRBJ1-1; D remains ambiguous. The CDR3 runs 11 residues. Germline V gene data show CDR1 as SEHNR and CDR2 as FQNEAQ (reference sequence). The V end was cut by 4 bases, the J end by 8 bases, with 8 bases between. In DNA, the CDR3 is TGTGCCAGCAGCTCGCCGACAGAAGCTTTCTTT. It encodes CASSSPTEAFF.

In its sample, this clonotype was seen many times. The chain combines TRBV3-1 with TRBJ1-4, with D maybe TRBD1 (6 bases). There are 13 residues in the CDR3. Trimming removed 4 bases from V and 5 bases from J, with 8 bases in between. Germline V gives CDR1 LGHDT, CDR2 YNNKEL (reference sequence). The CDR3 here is CASSLGGNEKLFF. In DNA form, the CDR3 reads TGTGCCAGCAGCCTAGGGGGGAATGAAAAACTGTTTTTT.

Written as DNA, the CDR3 is TGTGCCAGCAGCTACCGGATAGGAAGCGCAGATACGCAGTATTTT. Its translation is CASSYRIGSADTQYF. The chain couples TRBV7-2 to TRBJ2-3; no firm D call. V lost 4 bases and J lost 4, with 15 bases in between. Germline-derived CDR1 and CDR2 are SGHTA and FQGNSA. CDR3 size: 15 residues.

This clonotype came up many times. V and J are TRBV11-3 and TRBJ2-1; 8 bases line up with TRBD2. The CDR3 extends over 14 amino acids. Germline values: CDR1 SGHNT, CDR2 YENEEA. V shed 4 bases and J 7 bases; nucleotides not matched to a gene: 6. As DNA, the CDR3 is TGTGCCAGCAGCTCTGGACTAGCAGGGAATGAGCAGTTCTTC. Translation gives CASSSGLAGNEQFF.

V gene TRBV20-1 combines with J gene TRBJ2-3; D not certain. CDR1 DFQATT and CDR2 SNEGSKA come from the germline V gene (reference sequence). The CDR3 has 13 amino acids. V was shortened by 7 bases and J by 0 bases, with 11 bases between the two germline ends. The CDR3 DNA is TGCAGTGTCTACTCCACTAGCACAGATACGCAGTATTTT. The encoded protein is CSVYSTSTDTQYF.

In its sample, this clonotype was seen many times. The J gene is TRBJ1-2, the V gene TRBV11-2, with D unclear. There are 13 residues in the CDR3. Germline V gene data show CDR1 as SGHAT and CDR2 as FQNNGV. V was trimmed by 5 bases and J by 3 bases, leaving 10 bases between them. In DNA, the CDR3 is TGTGCCAGCAGCAAGAGGGCAGACTATGGCTACACCTTC. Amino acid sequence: CASSKRADYGYTF.

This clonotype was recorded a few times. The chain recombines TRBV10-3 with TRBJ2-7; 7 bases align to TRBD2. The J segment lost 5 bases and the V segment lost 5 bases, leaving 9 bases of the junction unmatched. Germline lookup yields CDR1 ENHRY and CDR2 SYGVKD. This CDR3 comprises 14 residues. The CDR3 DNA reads TGTGCCATCAGTCGAGCGGGAACGACCCACGAGCAGTACTTC. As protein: CAISRAGTTHEQYF.

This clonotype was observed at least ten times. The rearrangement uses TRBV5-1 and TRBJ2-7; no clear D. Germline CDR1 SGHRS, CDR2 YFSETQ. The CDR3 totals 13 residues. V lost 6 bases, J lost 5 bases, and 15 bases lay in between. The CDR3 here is CASKSALENEQYF. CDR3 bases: TGCGCCAGCAAATCAGCCCTAGAGAACGAGCAGTACTTC.

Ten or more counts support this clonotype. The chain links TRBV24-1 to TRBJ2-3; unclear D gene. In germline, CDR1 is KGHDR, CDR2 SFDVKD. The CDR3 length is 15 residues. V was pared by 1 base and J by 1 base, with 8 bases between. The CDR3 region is CATSDFPGRTDTQYF. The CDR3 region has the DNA TGTGCCACCAGTGATTTCCCAGGTCGCACAGATACGCAGTATTTT.

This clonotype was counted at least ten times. Here the CDR3 reads CASSLDGQGRSGYTF. For the CDR3, the DNA is TGTGCCAGCAGCTTAGATGGACAGGGGAGAAGTGGCTACACCTTC. V usage is TRBV11-2 and J usage is TRBJ1-2; TRBD1 aligns across 9 bases. Germline V gene data show CDR1 as SGHAT and CDR2 as FQNNGV. The junction had 6 bases not matched to a gene; V was cut back by 0 bases and J by 7 bases. The CDR3 contains 15 residues.

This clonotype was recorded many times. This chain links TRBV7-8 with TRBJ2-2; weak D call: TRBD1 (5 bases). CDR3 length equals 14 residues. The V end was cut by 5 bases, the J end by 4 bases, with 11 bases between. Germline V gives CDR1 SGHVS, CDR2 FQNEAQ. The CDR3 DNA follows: TGTGCCAGCAGCCCCAGACAGTTCACCGGGGAGCTGTTTTTT. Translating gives CASSPRQFTGELFF.

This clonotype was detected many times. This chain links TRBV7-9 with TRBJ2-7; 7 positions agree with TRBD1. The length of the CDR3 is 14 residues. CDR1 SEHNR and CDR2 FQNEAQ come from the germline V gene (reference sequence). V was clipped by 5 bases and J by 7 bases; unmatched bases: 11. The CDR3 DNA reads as TGTGCCAGCAGCCCCAGACAGGGCCTGGGTGAGCAGTACTTC. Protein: CASSPRQGLGEQYF.

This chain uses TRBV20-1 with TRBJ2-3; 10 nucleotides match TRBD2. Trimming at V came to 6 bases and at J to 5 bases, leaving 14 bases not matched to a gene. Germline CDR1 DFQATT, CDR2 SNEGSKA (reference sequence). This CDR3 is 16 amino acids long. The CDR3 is CSAERNRRLAGDTQYF. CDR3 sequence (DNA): TGCAGTGCCGAGCGAAACCGAAGACTAGCGGGAGATACGCAGTATTTT.

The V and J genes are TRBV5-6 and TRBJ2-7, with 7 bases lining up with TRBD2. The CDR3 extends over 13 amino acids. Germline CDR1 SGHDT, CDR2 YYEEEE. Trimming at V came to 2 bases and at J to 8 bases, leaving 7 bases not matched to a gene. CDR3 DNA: TGTGCCAGCAGCTTCACTAGCGCGGACAAGCAGTACTTC. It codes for CASSFTSADKQYF.

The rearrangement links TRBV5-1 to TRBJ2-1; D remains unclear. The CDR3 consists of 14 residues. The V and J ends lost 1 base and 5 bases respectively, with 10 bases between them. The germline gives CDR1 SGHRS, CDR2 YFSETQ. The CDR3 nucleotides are TGCGCCAGCAGCTTGAGTAGCAGCCACAATGAGCAGTTCTTC. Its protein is CASSLSSSHNEQFF.

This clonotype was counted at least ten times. CDR3 coding DNA: TGTGCCATCAGAGGGGAAGCTTTGGCCCAGCATTTT. Amino acids: CAIRGEALAQHF. This chain joins TRBV10-3 and TRBJ1-5; D may be TRBD1 (5 bases). The V end lost 6 bases, the J end lost 11 bases, and 14 bases lay between the germline ends. The length of the CDR3 is 12 residues. Germline-derived CDR1 and CDR2 are ENHRY and SYGVKD.

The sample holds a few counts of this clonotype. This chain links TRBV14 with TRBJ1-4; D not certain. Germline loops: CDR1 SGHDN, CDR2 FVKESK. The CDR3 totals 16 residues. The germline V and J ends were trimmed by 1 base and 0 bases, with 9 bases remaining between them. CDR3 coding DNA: TGTGCCAGCAGCCAAGTAGGTCGGTCAACTAATGAAAAACTGTTTTTT. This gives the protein CASSQVGRSTNEKLFF. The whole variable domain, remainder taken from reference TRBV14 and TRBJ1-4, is EAGVTQFPSHSVIEKGQTVTLRCDPISGHDNLYWYRRVMGKEIKFLLHFVKESKQDESGMPNNRFLAERTGGTYSTLKVQPAELEDSGVYFCASSQVGRSTNEKLFFGSGTQLSVL.

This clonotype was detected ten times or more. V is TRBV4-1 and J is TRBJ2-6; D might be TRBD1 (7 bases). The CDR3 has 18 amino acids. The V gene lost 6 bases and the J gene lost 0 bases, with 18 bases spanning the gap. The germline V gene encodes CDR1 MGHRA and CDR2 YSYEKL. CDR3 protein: CASSASGGGSSGANVLTF. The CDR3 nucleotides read TGCGCCAGCAGTGCCAGTGGAGGGGGCAGCTCTGGGGCCAACGTCCTGACTTTC.

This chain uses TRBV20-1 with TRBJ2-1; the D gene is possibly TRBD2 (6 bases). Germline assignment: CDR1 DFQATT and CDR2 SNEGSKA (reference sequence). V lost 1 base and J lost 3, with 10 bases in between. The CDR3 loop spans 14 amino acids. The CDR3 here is CSARGGVGYNEQFF. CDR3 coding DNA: TGCAGTGCTAGAGGGGGGGTAGGCTACAATGAGCAGTTCTTC.

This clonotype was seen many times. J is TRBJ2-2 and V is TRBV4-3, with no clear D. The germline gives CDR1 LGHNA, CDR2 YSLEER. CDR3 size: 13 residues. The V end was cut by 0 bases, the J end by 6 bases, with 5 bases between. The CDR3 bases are TGCGCCAGCAGCCAAGATAACTCCGGGGAGCTGTTTTTT. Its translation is CASSQDNSGELFF.

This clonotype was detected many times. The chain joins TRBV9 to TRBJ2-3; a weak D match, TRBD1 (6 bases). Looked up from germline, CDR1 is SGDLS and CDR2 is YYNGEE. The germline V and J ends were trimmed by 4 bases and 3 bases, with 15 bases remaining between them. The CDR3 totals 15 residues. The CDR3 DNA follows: TGTGCCAGCAGCTACAGAGTGGGGGCGACAGATACGCAGTATTTT. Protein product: CASSYRVGATDTQYF.

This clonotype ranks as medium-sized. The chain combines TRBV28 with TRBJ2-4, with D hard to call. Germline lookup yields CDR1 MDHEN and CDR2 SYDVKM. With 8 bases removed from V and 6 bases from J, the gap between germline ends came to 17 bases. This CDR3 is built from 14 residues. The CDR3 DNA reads TGTGCCAGCGTAATAAACCGGCCCTTAAACATTCAGTACTTC. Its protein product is CASVINRPLNIQYF. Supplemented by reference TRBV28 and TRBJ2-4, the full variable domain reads DVKVTQSSRYLVKRTGEKVFLECVQDMDHENMFWYRQDPGLGLRLIYFSYDVKMKEKGDIPEGYSVSREKKERFSLILESASTNQTSMYLCASVINRPLNIQYFGAGTRLSVL.

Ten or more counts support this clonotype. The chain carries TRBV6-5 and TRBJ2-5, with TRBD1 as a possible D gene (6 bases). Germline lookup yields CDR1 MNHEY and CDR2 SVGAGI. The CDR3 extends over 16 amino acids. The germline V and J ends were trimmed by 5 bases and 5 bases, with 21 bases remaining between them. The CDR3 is CASSPWRTAQGETQYF. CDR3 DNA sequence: TGTGCCAGCAGTCCATGGAGGACAGCCCAGGGGGAGACCCAGTACTTC.

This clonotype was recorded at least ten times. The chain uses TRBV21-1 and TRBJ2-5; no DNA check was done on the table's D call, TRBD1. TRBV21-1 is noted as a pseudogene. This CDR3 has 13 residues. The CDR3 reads CASSPGGQETQYF. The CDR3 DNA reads TGTGCCAGCAGTCCAGGGGGCCAGGAGACCCAGTACTTC.